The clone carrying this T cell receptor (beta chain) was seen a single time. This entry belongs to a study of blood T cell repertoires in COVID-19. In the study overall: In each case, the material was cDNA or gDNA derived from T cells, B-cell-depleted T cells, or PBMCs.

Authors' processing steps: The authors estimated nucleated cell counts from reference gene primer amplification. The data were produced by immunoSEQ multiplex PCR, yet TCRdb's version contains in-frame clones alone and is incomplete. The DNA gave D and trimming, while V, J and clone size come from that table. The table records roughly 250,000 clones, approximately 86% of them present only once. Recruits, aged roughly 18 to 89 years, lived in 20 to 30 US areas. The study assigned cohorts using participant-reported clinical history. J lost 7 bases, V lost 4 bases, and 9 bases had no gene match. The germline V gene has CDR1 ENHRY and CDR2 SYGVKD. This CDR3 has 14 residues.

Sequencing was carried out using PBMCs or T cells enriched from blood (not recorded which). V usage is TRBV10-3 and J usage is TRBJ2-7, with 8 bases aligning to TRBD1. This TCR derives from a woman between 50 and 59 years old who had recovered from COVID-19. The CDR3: CAISGGTGELEQYF. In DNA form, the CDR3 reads TGTGCCATCAGTGGTGGGACAGGAGAGTTGGAGCAGTACTTC.